This T cell receptor (beta chain) was profiled in a study of cytomegalovirus exposure and HLA in healthy donors. V was pared by 3 bases and J by 5 bases, with 10 bases between. Per germline, CDR1 MDHEN and CDR2 SYDVKM. The CDR3 spans 13 residues. TCRdb's table, derived via immunoSEQ multiplex PCR, lists solely in-frame clones and lacks some. The table lists roughly 330,000 clones, 87% of them singletons. Study-level points and caveats: Some TCR beta chains (about 180 of them) were listed as cytomegalovirus-associated.

A word on this clone: Its antigen is currently unknown.

The chain couples TRBV28 to TRBJ1-2; a possible D gene is TRBD1 (6 bases). Specimen: PBMCs. This TCR came from a woman in her thirties in good health and CMV-seropositive. CDR3 protein: CASSFRTAYGYTF. CDR3 DNA: TGTGCCAGCAGTTTTCGGACAGCTTATGGCTACACCTTC.